One sample yielded the 22 T cell receptor beta chains listed below, sequenced in a study of identical twins. One entry per CDR3 protein, called by TCRdb with MiXCR from the 5' RACE reads. Of around 530,000 distinct CDR3 sequences in the sample, roughly 15% are singletons; the top ten hold about 0.47%. The sample also formed part of further work on yellow fever vaccine responses in identical twins.

Sample: CD4+ T cells sorted from blood. These receptors were taken from a woman aged 18-29 years in good health.

The chain carries TRBV24-1 and TRBJ2-3; D ambiguous. This CDR3 is 12 amino acids long. Germline CDR1 is KGHDR and CDR2 is SFDVKD. The ends were cut back, 6 bases at V and 4 bases at J, with 7 bases in the middle. CDR3 nucleotides: TGTGCCACCAGTCAAAGCGCAGATACGCAGTATTTT. It encodes CATSQSADTQYF.

This clonotype turned up a few times. The chain couples TRBV6-1 to TRBJ2-6, with TRBD1 identical over 8 bases. V shed 6 bases and J 0 bases; nucleotides not matched to a gene: 7. Germline V gene data show CDR1 as MNHNS and CDR2 as SASEGT. This CDR3 is built from 17 residues. CDR3 loop: CASSPWTGSSGANVLTF. The CDR3 coding sequence is TGTGCCAGCAGCCCCTGGACAGGGTCCTCTGGGGCCAACGTCCTGACTTTC.

The chain recombines TRBV7-7 with TRBJ2-5; tentative D call: TRBD2 (6 bases). Germline V gene sequence: CDR1 SSHAT, CDR2 FNYEAQ (reference sequence). This CDR3 is built from 14 residues. V shed 5 bases and J shed 5 bases, with 15 bases lying between them. CDR3 sequence: CASSPGGPGETQYF. The CDR3 DNA is TGTGCCAGCAGCCCCGGAGGGCCGGGGGAGACCCAGTACTTC.

This clonotype was seen only a few times. This chain joins TRBV29-1 and TRBJ2-1; TRBD2 is a possible D gene (5 bases). Trimming took off 8 bases at V and 7 bases at J, with 21 bases between the two ends. CDR3 length: 14 residues. The germline V gene encodes CDR1 SQVTM and CDR2 ANQGSEA. CDR3 sequence reads: CSTWVRSSGNEQFF. In DNA form, the CDR3 reads TGCAGCACTTGGGTCAGGAGTTCGGGGAATGAGCAGTTCTTC.

This clonotype has more than one count but fewer than ten. This chain links TRBV10-3 with TRBJ1-1; tentative D call: TRBD1 (6 bases). The CDR3 spans 15 residues. CDR1 and CDR2 (germline): ENHRY, SYGVKD. The germline V and J ends were trimmed by 7 bases and 0 bases, with 15 bases remaining between them. The CDR3: CAINPGGGVNTEAFF. The CDR3 DNA sequence: TGTGCCATCAACCCCGGAGGGGGAGTGAACACTGAAGCTTTCTTT.

The chain employs TRBV28 and TRBJ2-1; the match to TRBD2 covers 8 bases. The CDR3 sequence is 16 residues long. The J segment lost 3 bases and the V segment lost 2 bases, leaving 6 bases of the junction unmatched. The germline CDR1 and CDR2 sequences are MDHEN and SYDVKM. The CDR3 DNA follows: TGTGCCAGCAGTTTAGACCCAGGGACTAGCTACAATGAGCAGTTCTTC. Its translation is CASSLDPGTSYNEQFF.

This rearrangement joins TRBV12-3 or TRBV12-4 to TRBJ1-1; 11 bases align to TRBD1. V shed 5 bases, J shed 6 bases, and the junction held 8 bases outside the gene matches. The CDR3 consists of 15 residues. The CDR3, as DNA: TGTGCCAGCAGTCTTCGGACAGGGGGCCGGGCTGAAGCTTTCTTT. It translates to CASSLRTGGRAEAFF.

This clonotype has at least ten counts. The rearrangement joins TRBV5-1 to TRBJ2-3; 9 bases match TRBD1. This CDR3 comprises 15 residues. V lost 4 bases to trimming and J lost 5 bases; unmatched junction nucleotides: 8. From germline, CDR1 is SGHRS and CDR2 YFSETQ. The CDR3 region has the DNA TGCGCCAGCAGCCGCCGGACAGGGGTTGGAGATACGCAGTATTTT. This encodes CASSRRTGVGDTQYF. The full variable domain, rest sourced from reference TRBV5-1 and TRBJ2-3, is KAGVTQTPRYLIKTRGQQVTLSCSPISGHRSVSWYQQTPGQGLQFLFEYFSETQRNKGNFPGRFSGRQFSNSRSEMNVSTLELGDSALYLCASSRRTGVGDTQYFGPGTRLTVL.

This clonotype was counted a few times. This chain uses TRBV11-2 with TRBJ2-7, with TRBD2 identical over 14 bases. The CDR3 runs to 18 residues. Losses at the gene ends were 5 bases for V and 2 bases for J; bases not matched to a gene: 11. Germline V CDR1 and CDR2: SGHAT, FQNNGV. The CDR3 region has the DNA TGTGCCAGCAGCCAGACTAGCGGGGGGGTTCTAGATCCCTACGAGCAGTACGTC. This sequence encodes CASSQTSGGVLDPYEQYV.

This clonotype has a count of ten or more. V usage is TRBV5-1 and J usage is TRBJ2-1; possibly TRBD2 for D (6 bases). Germline values: CDR1 SGHRS, CDR2 YFSETQ. This CDR3 comprises 15 residues. V lost 4 bases and J lost 2, with 13 bases in between. The CDR3 sequence: CASSPGDGTYNEQFF. DNA for the CDR3: TGCGCCAGCAGCCCGGGGGACGGTACCTACAATGAGCAGTTCTTC.

This clonotype was seen only a few times. The rearrangement joins TRBV4-1 to TRBJ2-2, with TRBD2 matching 11 bases. The junction had 5 bases not matched to a gene; V was cut back by 0 bases and J by 5 bases. CDR1 MGHRA and CDR2 YSYEKL come from the germline V gene. The CDR3 totals 17 residues. As DNA, the CDR3 is TGCGCCAGCAGCCAAGATTCACTAGCGGGGGTTACCGGGGAGCTGTTTTTT. This sequence encodes CASSQDSLAGVTGELFF.

This clonotype occurred many times. The chain joins TRBV7-2 to TRBJ2-3; D call uncertain. There are 16 residues in the CDR3. V lost 8 bases and J 0 bases, leaving 18 bases between the germline ends. Germline CDR1 and CDR2: SGHTA and FQGNSA. The CDR3 region is CASRKGAVDSTDTQYF. For the CDR3, the DNA is TGTGCCAGCCGTAAGGGCGCGGTGGACAGCACAGATACGCAGTATTTT.

The V call is TRBV12-3 or TRBV12-4, the J call TRBJ2-3, with a tentative D call TRBD2 (6 bases). Trimming stripped 6 bases from V and 0 bases from J, with 19 bases between. This CDR3 spans 17 amino acids. DNA of the CDR3: TGTGCCAGCAGCCTTCCCGGAGGGGTGGAGAGCACAGATACGCAGTATTTT. Translation: CASSLPGGVESTDTQYF.

The chain uses TRBV10-3 and TRBJ2-6, with 10 positions matching TRBD1. Germline CDR1 and CDR2: ENHRY and SYGVKD. With 5 bases clipped from V and 0 bases from J, the junction kept 4 bases outside the gene matches. The CDR3 consists of 17 residues. CDR3 sequence: CAISPGTGVSGANVLTF. The CDR3 nucleotides read TGTGCCATCAGTCCCGGGACAGGGGTCTCTGGGGCCAACGTCCTGACTTTC.

In its sample, this clonotype was seen a few times. CDR3 region: CASSSSGSGGTGELFF. Written as DNA, the CDR3 is TGCGCCAGCAGCTCTAGCGGGAGCGGTGGCACCGGGGAGCTGTTTTTT. This rearrangement joins TRBV5-1 to TRBJ2-2; 10 nucleotides align to TRBD2. V lost 3 bases and J lost 4; bases outside the gene matches: 6. Germline-derived CDR1 and CDR2 are SGHRS and YFSETQ. This CDR3 has 16 residues. Using reference TRBV5-1 and TRBJ2-2 for the parts outside the CDR3, the full variable domain is KAGVTQTPRYLIKTRGQQVTLSCSPISGHRSVSWYQQTPGQGLQFLFEYFSETQRNKGNFPGRFSGRQFSNSRSEMNVSTLELGDSALYLCASSSSGSGGTGELFFGEGSRLTVL.

The gene calls are TRBV3-1 and TRBJ2-1, with 11 positions matching TRBD2. The CDR3 is made up of 15 amino acids. CDR1 is LGHDT and CDR2 is YNNKEL in the germline V gene (reference sequence). Trimming removed 4 bases from V and 6 bases from J; junction bases left unmatched: 5. CDR3 sequence reads: CASSLGTSGTNEQFF. CDR3 sequence (DNA): TGTGCCAGCAGCCTCGGGACTAGCGGAACCAATGAGCAGTTCTTC.

This rearrangement joins TRBV10-2 to TRBJ1-2; 7 bases fit TRBD1. CDR1 and CDR2 from the germline V gene are WSHSY and SAAADI. There are 14 residues in the CDR3. V lost 3 bases and J lost 4; bases outside the gene matches: 5. CDR3 residues: CASSDDRVFYGYTF. The CDR3 DNA sequence: TGCGCCAGCAGTGACGACAGGGTTTTCTATGGCTACACCTTC.

This clonotype showed up just a few times. The genes are TRBV20-1 and TRBJ1-1; D unresolved. The CDR3 has 13 amino acids. Germline CDR1 is DFQATT and CDR2 is SNEGSKA (reference sequence). V was cut by 0 bases and J by 1 base, with 6 bases left in between. The CDR3 region has the DNA TGCAGTGCTAGAGATCAGGAGAACACTGAAGCTTTCTTT. Translation gives CSARDQENTEAFF.

The chain employs TRBV25-1 and TRBJ1-3; no firm D call. CDR1 is MGHDK, CDR2 SYGVNS, per germline. Between the trimmed V and J ends, which lost 6 bases and 0 bases, there was a span of 6 bases. This CDR3 is 13 amino acids long. Here the CDR3 DNA reads TGTGCCAGCAGGTCTAACTCTGGAAACACCATATATTTT. As protein: CASRSNSGNTIYF.

This sequence joins TRBV20-1 and TRBJ1-3; a possible D gene is TRBD1 (5 bases). V lost 3 bases, J lost 0 bases, and 12 bases lay in between. CDR3 length equals 15 residues. The germline CDR1 and CDR2 sequences are DFQATT and SNEGSKA (reference sequence). The CDR3 spells CSAREGGVSGNTIYF. DNA for the CDR3: TGCAGTGCTAGGGAGGGAGGGGTCTCTGGAAACACCATATATTTT.

The table lists this clonotype with a few counts. The chain joins TRBV12-3 or TRBV12-4 to TRBJ2-1; 10 bases are shared with TRBD2. Trimming took 6 bases from V and 0 from J; bases not matched to a gene: 5. The CDR3 loop spans 16 amino acids. The CDR3 DNA is TGTGCCAGCAGAACCTCTAGCGGGAGCTCCTACAATGAGCAGTTCTTC. Protein sequence: CASRTSSGSSYNEQFF.

The J gene is TRBJ2-7, the V gene TRBV12-3 or TRBV12-4, with a weak D call TRBD1 (6 bases). Trimming stripped 5 bases from V and 0 bases from J, with 17 bases between. The CDR3 sequence is 16 residues long. The CDR3 nucleotides are TGTGCCAGCAGTCCTTCCGGGACAAAGAGCTCCTACGAGCAGTACTTC. This encodes CASSPSGTKSSYEQYF.